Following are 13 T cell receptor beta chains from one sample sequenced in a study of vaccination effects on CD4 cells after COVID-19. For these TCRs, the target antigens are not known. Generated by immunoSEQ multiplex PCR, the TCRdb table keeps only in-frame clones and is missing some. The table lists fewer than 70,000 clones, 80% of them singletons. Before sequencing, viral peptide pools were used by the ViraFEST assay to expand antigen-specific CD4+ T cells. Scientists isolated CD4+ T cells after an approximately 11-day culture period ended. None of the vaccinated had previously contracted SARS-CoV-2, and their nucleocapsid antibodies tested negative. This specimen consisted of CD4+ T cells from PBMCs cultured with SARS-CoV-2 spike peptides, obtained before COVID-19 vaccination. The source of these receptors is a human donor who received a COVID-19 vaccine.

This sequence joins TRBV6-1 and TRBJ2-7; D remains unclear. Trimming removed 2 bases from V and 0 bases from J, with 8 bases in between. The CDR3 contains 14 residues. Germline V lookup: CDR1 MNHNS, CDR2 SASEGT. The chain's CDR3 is CASSETLLSYEQYV. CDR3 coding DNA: TGTGCCAGCAGTGAAACCTTACTCTCCTACGAGCAGTACGTC.

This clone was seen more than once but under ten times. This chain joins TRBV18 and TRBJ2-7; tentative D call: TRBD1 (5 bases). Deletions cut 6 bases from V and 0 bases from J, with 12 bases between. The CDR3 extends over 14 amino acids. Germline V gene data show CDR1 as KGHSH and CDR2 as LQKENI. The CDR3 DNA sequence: TGTGCCAGCTCGTTTAGACAGAGCTCCTACGAGCAGTACGTC. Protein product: CASSFRQSSYEQYV.

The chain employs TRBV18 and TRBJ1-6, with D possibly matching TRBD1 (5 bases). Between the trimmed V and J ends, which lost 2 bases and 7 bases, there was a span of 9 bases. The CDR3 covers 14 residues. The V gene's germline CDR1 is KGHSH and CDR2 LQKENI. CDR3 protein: CASSPSQGNSPLHF. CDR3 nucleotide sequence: TGTGCCAGCTCACCAAGCCAGGGAAATTCACCCCTCCACTTT.

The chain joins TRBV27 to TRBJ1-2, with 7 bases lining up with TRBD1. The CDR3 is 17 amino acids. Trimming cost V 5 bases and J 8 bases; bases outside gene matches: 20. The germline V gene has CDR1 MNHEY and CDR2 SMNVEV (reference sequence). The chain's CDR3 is CASSPDPDRVGTKGYTF. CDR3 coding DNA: TGTGCCAGCAGTCCAGACCCTGACAGGGTGGGAACCAAGGGCTACACCTTC.

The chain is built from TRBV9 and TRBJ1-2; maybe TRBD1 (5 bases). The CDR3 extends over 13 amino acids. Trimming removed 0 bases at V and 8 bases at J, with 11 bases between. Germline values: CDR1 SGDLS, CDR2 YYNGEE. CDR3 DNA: TGTGCCAGCAGCGTAGTCCAGGGCGGAGGCTACACCTTC. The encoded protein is CASSVVQGGGYTF.

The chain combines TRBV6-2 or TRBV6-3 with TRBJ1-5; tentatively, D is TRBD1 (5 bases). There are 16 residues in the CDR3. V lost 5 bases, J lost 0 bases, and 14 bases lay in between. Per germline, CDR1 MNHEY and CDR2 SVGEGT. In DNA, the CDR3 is TGTGCCAGCAGTAAAGACAGCTTTAATAGCAATCAGCCCCAGCATTTT. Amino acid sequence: CASSKDSFNSNQPQHF.

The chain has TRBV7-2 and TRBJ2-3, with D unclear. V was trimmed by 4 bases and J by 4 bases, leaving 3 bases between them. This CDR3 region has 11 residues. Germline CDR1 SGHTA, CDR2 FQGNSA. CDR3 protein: CASSSADTQYF. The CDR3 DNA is TGTGCCAGCAGCTCCGCAGATACGCAGTATTTT.

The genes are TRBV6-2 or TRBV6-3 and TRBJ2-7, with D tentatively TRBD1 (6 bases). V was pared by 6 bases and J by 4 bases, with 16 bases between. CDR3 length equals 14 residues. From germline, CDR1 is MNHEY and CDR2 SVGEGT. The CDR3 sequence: CASSSDSSLYEQYV. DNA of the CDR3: TGTGCCAGCAGCTCGGACAGCTCGTTGTACGAGCAGTACGTC.

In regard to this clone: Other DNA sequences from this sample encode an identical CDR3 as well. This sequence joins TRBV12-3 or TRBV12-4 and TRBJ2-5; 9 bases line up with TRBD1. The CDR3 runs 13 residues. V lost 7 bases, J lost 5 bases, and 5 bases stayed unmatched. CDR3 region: CASTRDRAETQYF. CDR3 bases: TGTGCCAGCACCCGGGACAGGGCGGAGACCCAGTACTTC.

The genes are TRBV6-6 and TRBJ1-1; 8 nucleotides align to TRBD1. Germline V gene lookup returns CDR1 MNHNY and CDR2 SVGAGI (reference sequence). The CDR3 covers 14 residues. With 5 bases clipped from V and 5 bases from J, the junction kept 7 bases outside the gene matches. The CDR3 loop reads CASSHGQGGTEAFF. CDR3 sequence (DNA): TGTGCCAGCAGTCACGGACAGGGAGGGACTGAAGCTTTCTTT.

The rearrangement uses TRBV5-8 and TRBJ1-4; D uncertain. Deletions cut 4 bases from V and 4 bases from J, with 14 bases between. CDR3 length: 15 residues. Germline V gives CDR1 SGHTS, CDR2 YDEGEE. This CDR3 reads CASSSAGSGNEKLFF. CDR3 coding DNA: TGTGCCAGCAGCAGTGCGGGTAGCGGTAATGAAAAACTGTTTTTT.

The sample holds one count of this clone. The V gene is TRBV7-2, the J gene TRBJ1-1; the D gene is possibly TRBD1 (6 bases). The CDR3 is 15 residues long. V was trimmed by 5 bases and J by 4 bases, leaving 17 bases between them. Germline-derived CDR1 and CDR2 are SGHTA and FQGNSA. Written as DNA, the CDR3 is TGTGCCAGCAGCCTGGGGGGGGCCTCTAGCACTGAAGCTTTCTTT. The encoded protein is CASSLGGASSTEAFF.

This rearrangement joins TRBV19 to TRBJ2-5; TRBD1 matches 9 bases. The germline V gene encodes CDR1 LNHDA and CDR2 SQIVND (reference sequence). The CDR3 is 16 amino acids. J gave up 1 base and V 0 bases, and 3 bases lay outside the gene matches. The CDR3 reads CASSIDGQGRQETQYF. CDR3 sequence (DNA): TGTGCCAGTAGTATAGACGGACAGGGGCGCCAAGAGACCCAGTACTTC. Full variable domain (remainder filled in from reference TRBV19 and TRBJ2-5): DGGITQSPKYLFRKEGQNVTLSCEQNLNHDAMYWYRQDPGQGLRLIYYSQIVNDFQKGDIAEGYSVSREKKESFPLTVTSAQKNPTAFYLCASSIDGQGRQETQYFGPGTRLLVL.